Many counts were recorded for the clone carrying this T cell receptor (beta chain). What it binds is unknown. The data stem from a study of molecular identifiers for immune sequencing clone quantification. Study-level findings and limits: The share of molecules held by clones above 20 RNA copies was over 97% in effector cells and under 1% in naive cells.

The CDR3 runs to 17 residues. The V end was cut by 0 bases, the J end by 3 bases, with 15 bases between. Germline loops: CDR1 MNHEY, CDR2 SVGAGI. TCRdb reanalysed the PCR reads using MiXCR and keeps one entry per CDR3 protein. Here the sample spans 250,000 to 350,000 distinct CDR3 sequences, about 22% being singletons. The sequence came from a human donor in good health. Some libraries in this study had Jurkat cell RNA spiked in. Sequencing input: naive CD8+ T cells from blood, with Jurkat cell RNA spiked in. Subset specified: FACS-sorted CD8+CD4-CCR7+CD45RA+ naive T cells. The chain recombines TRBV6-5 with TRBJ1-3; unclear D gene. CDR3 sequence reads: CASSYSPPREYGNTIYF. In nucleotides, the CDR3 is TGTGCCAGCAGTTACTCGCCCCCCCGAGAATATGGAAACACCATATATTTT.